This T cell receptor beta chain was obtained from a study of vaccination and CD4 T cells after COVID-19. On the study more broadly: Samples after vaccination came a median approximately 73 days past dose two, ranging 14 to 241.

In regard to this clonotype: Its target is unknown.

Treatment of the sample: approximately 9-day PBMC culture with coronavirus spike peptide pools or control peptides (ViraFEST assay). Cultured CD4+ T cell DNA underwent sequencing with the Oncomine TCR Beta short-read assay. TCRdb ran MiXCR on the PCR reads and lists one entry per CDR3 protein. The sample yields under 25,000 distinct CDR3 sequences, around 46% seen once. Source: CD4+ T cells from blood, cultured in vitro, taken after SARS-CoV-2 vaccination. The source of this sequence is a human donor who had recovered from COVID-19.

The CDR3 DNA reads TGTGCCAGCAGACGGGACTCTGGTCAAGAGACCCAGTACTTC. Translating gives CASRRDSGQETQYF. The V gene is TRBV5-4, the J gene TRBJ2-5; TRBD2 is a possible D gene (6 bases). Germline V lookup: CDR1 SGHNT, CDR2 YYREEE (reference sequence). Trimming took off 5 bases at V and 2 bases at J, with 13 bases between the two ends. The CDR3 length is 14 residues.